The entry below gives a single T cell receptor (beta chain) sequence along with its context. Its binding antigen is unknown. Qualities for individual bases were not recorded, and no much larger clone is one base off. Each collaborating institution followed its own protocols to collect whole blood in K2EDTA tubes. Collaborator samples were shipped for TCRbeta analysis as frozen whole blood, isolated PBMCs, or DNA extracted from either sample type. The data belong to a study of blood T cell repertoires in COVID-19 (dated by TCRdb to 2018 to 2021). About the study as a whole: Collaborator samples came from the United States, Italy and Spain and covered acute and convalescent phases of COVID-19. The prospective study material was composed of cDNA or gDNA derived from T cells, B-cell-depleted T cells, or PBMCs. Subjects who had been exposed to COVID-19, were actively infected with it, or had recovered from it provided the deeply sampled blood TCRbeta repertoires that made up the dataset. A freely available public database, intended as a resource for researchers studying the immune response to SARS-CoV-2, is where the repertoires were released. Samples were obtained from the ongoing ImmuneRACE study (first 160 participants) and from some 1,300 subjects provided by 6 global collaborators. Nearly every sample came with metadata listing a de-identified subject ID, COVID-19 status, age in years and sex. Where available, HLA class I and class II types were taken from metadata supplied by the sample provider and were not determined by assay-based typing.

TCRbeta CDR3 regions were amplified from genomic DNA using the immunoSEQ Assay, a bias-controlled multiplex PCR. The study's processing was this. Nucleated cell counts per sample were estimated from amplification of reference gene primers within the assay. To quantify the absolute abundance of each unique TCRbeta CDR3 rearrangement, sequence reads were collapsed and filtered. For each sample, productive Simpson clonality was calculated by taking the square root of Simpson's diversity index across productive rearrangements. Imported from immuneACCESS, the table was reduced by TCRdb to in-frame sequences with V and J called. These copies leave out some clones; in studies compared against another copy, an unresolved V gene accounts for under half, and the cause of the remainder is not known. V, J and clone size are taken as reported in that table, and D and trimming were inferred from the DNA itself. In all, the sample holds roughly 140,000 clones, and 80% of those were seen once. 5% of the sample is taken by the ten largest.

There are 15 amino acids in the CDR3, from cysteine to phenylalanine inclusive. Of all the DNA, just the CDR3 is kept, 45 bases in frame from base 1. The germline V gene (reference sequence) provides CDR1 SGHNT and CDR2 YYREEE. From V the trimming removes 2 bases and from J it removes 1 base, while the gene matches leave 3 bases of the junction unaccounted for. Overall study outcomes, separate from this receptor: How much clinical and demographic metadata was included differed by source and by participant, and the metadata was provided uncurated.

Here the chain combines TRBV5-4 and TRBJ2-3, with 8 bases aligning to TRBD2. The sequenced sample was peripheral blood. This TCR was recovered from a woman in her 50s with acute or convalescent COVID-19. The CDR3 amino acid sequence is: CASSLAGEGTDTQYF. The DNA is TGTGCCAGCAGCTTAGCGGGGGAGGGCACAGATACGCAGTATTTT.